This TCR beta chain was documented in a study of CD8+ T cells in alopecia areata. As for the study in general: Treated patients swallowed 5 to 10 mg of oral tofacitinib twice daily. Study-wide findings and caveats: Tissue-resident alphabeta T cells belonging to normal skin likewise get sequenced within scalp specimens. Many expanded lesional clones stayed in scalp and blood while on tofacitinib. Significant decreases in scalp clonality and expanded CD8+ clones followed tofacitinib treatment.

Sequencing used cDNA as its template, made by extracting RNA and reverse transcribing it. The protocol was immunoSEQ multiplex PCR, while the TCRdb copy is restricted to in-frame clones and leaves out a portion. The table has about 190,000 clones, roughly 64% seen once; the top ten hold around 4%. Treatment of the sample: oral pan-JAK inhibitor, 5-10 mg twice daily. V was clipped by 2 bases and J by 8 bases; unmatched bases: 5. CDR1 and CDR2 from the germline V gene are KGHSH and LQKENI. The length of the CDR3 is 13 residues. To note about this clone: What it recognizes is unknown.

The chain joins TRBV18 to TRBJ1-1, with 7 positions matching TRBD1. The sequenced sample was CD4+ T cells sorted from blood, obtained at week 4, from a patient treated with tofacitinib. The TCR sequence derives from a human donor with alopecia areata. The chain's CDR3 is CASSPGGGGEAFF. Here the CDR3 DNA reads TGTGCCAGCTCACCAGGAGGGGGCGGCGAAGCTTTCTTT.